This T cell receptor beta chain was recorded in a study of OX40 agonist ivuxolimab in advanced cancers. Study-wide background: Aged roughly 23 to 80 with a mean of roughly 63 years, they were 82.7% male. General study results and limits: Both blood CD4+ and CD8+ T cells showed clonal growth by week 6 at 0.1 to 3.0 mg/kg.

About this clone itself: Its antigen remains unidentified.

The CDR3 has 17 residues. Germline lookup yields CDR1 SGHAT and CDR2 FQNNGV. J gave up 6 bases and V 5 bases, and 16 bases lay outside the gene matches. Some clones are missing from TCRdb's copy, which holds only in-frame ones; the method was immunoSEQ multiplex PCR. The sample lists around 66,000 clones; approximately 92% were seen once. Sequencing used CD4+ or CD8+ T cells sorted from blood, obtained in a trial of the OX40 agonist ivuxolimab. This clonotype was sampled from an adult with an advanced solid tumor such as melanoma, head and neck, liver or kidney cancer. V and J are TRBV11-2 and TRBJ2-1, with 7 nucleotides matching TRBD1. In nucleotides, the CDR3 is TGTGCCAGCAGCCCCACCTATAGGGGGCTAGTCGGCAATGAGCAGTTCTTC. This translates into CASSPTYRGLVGNEQFF.